This T cell receptor (beta chain) is drawn from a study of T cell responses to AZD1222 COVID-19 vaccine. Study-level results: At baseline, seropositivity was found in only six or seven AZD1222 recipients. Only after the peak T cell response were repertoires sampled.

V was clipped by 5 bases and J by 2 bases; unmatched bases: 13. This CDR3 is built from 17 residues. Per the germline V gene, CDR1 is MNHEY and CDR2 is SMNVEV (reference sequence). Measured with immunoSEQ multiplex PCR; TCRdb has only the in-frame clones, and not every one. The table has approximately 150,000 clones, roughly 92% seen once; the top ten hold more than 1.5%. This clone was detected only once. Antigen specificity is unknown. The sample in question was peripheral blood, obtained on day 0 of AZD1222 vaccination. The TCR originated in an adult in good health. The rearrangement joins TRBV27 to TRBJ2-7; 9 bases agree with TRBD1. In DNA form, the CDR3 reads TGTGCCAGCAGTCTAACAGGGACAGGGTGGACCCCCTACGAGCAGTACTTC. The encoded protein is CASSLTGTGWTPYEQYF.